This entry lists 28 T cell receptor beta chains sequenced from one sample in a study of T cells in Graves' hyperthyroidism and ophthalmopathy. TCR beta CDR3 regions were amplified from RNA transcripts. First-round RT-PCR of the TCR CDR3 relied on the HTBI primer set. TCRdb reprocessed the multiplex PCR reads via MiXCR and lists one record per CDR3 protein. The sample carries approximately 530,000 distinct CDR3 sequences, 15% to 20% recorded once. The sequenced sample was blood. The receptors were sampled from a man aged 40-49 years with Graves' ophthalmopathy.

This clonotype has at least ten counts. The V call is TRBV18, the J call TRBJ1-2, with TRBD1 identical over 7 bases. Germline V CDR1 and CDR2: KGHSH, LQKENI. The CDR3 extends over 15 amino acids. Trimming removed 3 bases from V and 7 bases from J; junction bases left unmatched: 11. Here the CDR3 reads CASSPRQGDVGGYTF. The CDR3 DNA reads TGTGCCAGCTCACCCCGGCAGGGGGACGTGGGTGGCTACACCTTC.

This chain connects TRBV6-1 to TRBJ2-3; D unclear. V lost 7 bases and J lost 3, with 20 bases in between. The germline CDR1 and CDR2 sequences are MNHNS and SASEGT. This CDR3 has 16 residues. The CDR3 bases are TGTGCCAGCACTCCTGGTTGGTCCACCGGAACAGATACGCAGTATTTT. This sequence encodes CASTPGWSTGTDTQYF.

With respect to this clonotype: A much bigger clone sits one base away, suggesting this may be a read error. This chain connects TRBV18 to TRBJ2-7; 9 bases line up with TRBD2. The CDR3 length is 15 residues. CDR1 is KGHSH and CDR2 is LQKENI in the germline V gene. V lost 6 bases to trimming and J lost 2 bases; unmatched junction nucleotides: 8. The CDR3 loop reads CASSRTSVNPYEQYF. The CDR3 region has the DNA TGTGCCAGCTCTAGGACTAGCGTTAACCCCTACGAGCAGTACTTC.

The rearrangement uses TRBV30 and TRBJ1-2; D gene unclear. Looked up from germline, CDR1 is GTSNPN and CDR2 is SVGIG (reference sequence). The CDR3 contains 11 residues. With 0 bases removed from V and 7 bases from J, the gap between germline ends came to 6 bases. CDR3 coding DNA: TGTGCCTGGAGTGTACTGGGTGGCTACACCTTC. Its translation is CAWSVLGGYTF. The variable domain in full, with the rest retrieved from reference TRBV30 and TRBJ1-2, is SQTIHQWPATLVQPVGSPLSLECTVEGTSNPNLYWYRQAAGRGLQLLFYSVGIGQISSEVPQNLSASRPQDRQFILSSKKLLLSDSGFYLCAWSVLGGYTFGSGTRLTVV.

CDR3 in amino acids: CASSQASSVPYEQYF. The CDR3 DNA is TGCGCCAGCAGCCAGGCGTCTAGCGTACCCTACGAGCAGTACTTC. The rearrangement joins TRBV4-3 to TRBJ2-7; D perhaps matches TRBD2 (6 bases). Germline V gene sequence: CDR1 LGHNA, CDR2 YSLEER. CDR3 size: 15 residues. With 3 bases removed from V and 2 bases from J, the gap between germline ends came to 14 bases.

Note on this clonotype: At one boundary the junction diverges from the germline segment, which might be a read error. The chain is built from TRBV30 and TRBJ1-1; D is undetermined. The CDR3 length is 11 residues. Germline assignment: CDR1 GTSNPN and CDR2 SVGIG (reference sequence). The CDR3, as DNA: TGTGCCTGGAGTGGGCGGGAGGAAGCTTGCTTT. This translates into CAWSGREEACF.

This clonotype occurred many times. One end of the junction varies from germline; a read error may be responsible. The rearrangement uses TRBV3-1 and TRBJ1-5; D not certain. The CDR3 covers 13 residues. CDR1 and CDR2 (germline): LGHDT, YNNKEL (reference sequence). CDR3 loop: CASSQGSNQPQHF. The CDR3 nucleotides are TGTGCCAGCAGTCAAGGGAGCAATCAGCCCCAGCATTTT.

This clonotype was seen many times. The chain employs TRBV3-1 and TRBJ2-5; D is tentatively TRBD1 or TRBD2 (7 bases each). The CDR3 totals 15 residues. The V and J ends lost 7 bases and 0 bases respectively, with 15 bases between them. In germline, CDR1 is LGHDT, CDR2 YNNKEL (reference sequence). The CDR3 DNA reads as TGTGCCAGCACAGGGGAGGGGGCCGACCAAGAGACCCAGTACTTC. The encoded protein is CASTGEGADQETQYF.

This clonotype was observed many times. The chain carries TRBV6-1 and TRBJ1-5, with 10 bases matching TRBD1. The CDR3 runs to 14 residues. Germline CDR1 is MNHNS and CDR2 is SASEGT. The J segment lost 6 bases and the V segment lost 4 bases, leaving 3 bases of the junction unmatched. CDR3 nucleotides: TGTGCCAGCAGTGGACAGGGGGCGGGTCAGCCCCAGCATTTT. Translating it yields CASSGQGAGQPQHF.

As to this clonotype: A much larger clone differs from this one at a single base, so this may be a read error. The CDR3, as DNA: TGTGCCAGCAGTTTATCCGGCGGGACCTACGAGCGGTACTTC. It yields the protein CASSLSGGTYERYF. The rearrangement uses TRBV27 and TRBJ2-7, with a possible D match to TRBD2 (6 bases). This CDR3 contains 14 residues. Germline loops: CDR1 MNHEY, CDR2 SMNVEV (reference sequence).

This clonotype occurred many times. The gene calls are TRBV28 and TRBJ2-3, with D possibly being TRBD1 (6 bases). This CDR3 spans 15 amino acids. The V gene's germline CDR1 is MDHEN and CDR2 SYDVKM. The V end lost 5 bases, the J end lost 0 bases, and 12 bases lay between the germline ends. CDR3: CASSTGGASTDTQYF. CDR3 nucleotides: TGTGCCAGCAGTACTGGGGGCGCTAGCACAGATACGCAGTATTTT.

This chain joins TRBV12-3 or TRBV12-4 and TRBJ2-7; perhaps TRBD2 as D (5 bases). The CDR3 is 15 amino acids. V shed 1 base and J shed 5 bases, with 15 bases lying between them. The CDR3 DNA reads TGTGCCAGCAGTTTAGTGGTGGGAGTAGTAAACGAGCAGTACTTC. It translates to CASSLVVGVVNEQYF.

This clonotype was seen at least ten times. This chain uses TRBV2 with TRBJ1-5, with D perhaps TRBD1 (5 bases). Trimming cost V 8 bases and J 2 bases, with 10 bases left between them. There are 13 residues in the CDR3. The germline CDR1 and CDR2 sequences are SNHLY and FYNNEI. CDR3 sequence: CASGGGGNQPQHF. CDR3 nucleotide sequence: TGTGCCAGCGGGGGAGGCGGCAATCAGCCCCAGCATTTT.

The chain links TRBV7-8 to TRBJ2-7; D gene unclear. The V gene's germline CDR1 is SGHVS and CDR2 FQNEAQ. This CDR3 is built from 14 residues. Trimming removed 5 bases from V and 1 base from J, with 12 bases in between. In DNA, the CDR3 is TGTGCCAGCAGCCCTCGGATCAATTCCTACGAGCAGTACTTC. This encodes CASSPRINSYEQYF. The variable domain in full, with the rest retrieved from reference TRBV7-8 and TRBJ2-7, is GAGVSQSPRYKVAKRGQDVALRCDPISGHVSLFWYQQALGQGPEFLTYFQNEAQLDKSGLPSDRFFAERPEGSVSTLKIQRTQQEDSAVYLCASSPRINSYEQYFGPGTRLTVT.

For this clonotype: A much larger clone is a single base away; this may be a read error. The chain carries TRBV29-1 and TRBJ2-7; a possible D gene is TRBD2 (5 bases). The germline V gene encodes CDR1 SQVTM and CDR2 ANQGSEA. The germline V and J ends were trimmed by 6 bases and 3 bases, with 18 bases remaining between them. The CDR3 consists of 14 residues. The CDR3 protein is CSVAFSGGLYEQYF. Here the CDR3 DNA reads TGCAGCGTGGCCTTTTCTGGCGGGCTCTACGAGCAGTACTTC.

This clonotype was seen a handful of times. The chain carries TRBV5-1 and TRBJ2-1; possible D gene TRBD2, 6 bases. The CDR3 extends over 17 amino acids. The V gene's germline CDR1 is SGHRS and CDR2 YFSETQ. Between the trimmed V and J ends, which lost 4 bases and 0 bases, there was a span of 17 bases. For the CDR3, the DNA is TGCGCCAGCAGCCCTACGCCTCGAGCGGGCTCCTACAATGAGCAGTTCTTC. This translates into CASSPTPRAGSYNEQFF.

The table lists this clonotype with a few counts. CDR3 sequence (DNA): TGTGCCAGCAGCCGGGGACGATACAATGAGCAGTTCTTC. Protein product: CASSRGRYNEQFF. The rearrangement links TRBV7-2 to TRBJ2-1, with D perhaps TRBD1 or TRBD2 (5 bases each). Germline CDR1 is SGHTA and CDR2 is FQGNSA. Trimming took 5 bases from V and 4 from J, leaving 9 bases between them. The CDR3 is 13 residues long.

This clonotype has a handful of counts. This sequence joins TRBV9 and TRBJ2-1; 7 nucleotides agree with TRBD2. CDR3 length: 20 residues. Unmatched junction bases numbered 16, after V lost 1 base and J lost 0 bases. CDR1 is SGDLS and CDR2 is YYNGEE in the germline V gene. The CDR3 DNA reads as TGTGCCAGCAGCGTAAGGCCCCAGGCCGGAGGCGGGAGCTCCTACAATGAGCAGTTCTTC. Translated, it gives CASSVRPQAGGGSSYNEQFF.

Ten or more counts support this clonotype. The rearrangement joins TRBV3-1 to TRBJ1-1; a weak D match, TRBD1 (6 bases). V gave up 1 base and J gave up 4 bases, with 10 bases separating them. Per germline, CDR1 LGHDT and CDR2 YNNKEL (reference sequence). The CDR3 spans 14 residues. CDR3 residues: CASSQVSRGTEAFF. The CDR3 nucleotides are TGTGCCAGCAGCCAAGTAAGCAGGGGCACTGAAGCTTTCTTT.

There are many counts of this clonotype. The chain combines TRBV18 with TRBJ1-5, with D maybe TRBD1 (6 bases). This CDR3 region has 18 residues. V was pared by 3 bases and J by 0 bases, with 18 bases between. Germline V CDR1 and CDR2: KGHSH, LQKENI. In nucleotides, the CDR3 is TGTGCCAGCTCACCGGTGGACAGCTTTACTCCTAGCAATCAGCCCCAGCATTTT. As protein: CASSPVDSFTPSNQPQHF.

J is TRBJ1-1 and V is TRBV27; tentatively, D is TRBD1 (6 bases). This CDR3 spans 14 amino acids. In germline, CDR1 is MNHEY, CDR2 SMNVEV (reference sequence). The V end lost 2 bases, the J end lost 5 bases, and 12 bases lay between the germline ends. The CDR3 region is CASSLKGGWTEAFF. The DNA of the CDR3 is TGTGCCAGCAGTTTAAAGGGGGGCTGGACTGAAGCTTTCTTT.

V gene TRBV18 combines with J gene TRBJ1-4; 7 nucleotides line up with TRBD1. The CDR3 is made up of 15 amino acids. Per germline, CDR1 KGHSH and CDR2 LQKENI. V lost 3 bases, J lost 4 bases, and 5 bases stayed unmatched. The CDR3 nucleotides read TGTGCCAGCTCACCGCCGACAGGGCGTAATGAAAAACTGTTTTTT. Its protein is CASSPPTGRNEKLFF.

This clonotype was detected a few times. The CDR3 is CASSESSYNEQFF. The CDR3 coding sequence is TGCGCCAGCAGTGAGTCAAGTTACAATGAGCAGTTCTTC. The chain joins TRBV10-2 to TRBJ2-1; D gene unclear. Trimming removed 0 bases from V and 4 bases from J, with 4 bases in between. The CDR3 loop spans 13 amino acids. In germline, CDR1 is WSHSY, CDR2 SAAADI.

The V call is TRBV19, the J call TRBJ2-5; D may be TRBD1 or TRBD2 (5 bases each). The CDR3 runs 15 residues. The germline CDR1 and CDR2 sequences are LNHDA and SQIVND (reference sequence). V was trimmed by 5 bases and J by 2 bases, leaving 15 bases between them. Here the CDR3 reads CASSDWMGPQETQYF. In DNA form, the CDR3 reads TGTGCCAGTAGTGACTGGATGGGACCTCAAGAGACCCAGTACTTC.

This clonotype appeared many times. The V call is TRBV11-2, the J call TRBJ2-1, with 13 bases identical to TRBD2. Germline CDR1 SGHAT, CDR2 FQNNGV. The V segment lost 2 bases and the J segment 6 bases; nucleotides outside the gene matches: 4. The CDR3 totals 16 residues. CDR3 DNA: TGTGCCAGCAGCTTACGGACTAGCGGGGGATTCAATGAGCAGTTCTTC. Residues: CASSLRTSGGFNEQFF.

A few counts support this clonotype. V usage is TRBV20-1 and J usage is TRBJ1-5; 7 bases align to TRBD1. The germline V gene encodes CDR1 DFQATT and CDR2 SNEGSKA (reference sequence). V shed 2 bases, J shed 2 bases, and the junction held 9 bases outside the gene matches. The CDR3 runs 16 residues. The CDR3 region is CSARTPPGQGNQPQHF. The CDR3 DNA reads TGCAGTGCTAGAACCCCCCCCGGACAGGGCAATCAGCCCCAGCATTTT.

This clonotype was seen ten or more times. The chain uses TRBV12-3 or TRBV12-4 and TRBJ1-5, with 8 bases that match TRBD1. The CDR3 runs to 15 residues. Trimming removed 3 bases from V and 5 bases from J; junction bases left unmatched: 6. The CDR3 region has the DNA TGTGCCAGCAGTTTTGGGCAGGGGGCGCATCAGCCCCAGCATTTT. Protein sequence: CASSFGQGAHQPQHF.

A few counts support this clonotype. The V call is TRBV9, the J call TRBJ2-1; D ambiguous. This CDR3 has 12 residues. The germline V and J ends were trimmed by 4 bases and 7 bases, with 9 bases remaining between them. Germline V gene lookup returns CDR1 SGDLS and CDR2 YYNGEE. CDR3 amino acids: CASSNIFNEQFF. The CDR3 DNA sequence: TGTGCCAGCAGCAATATCTTTAATGAGCAGTTCTTC.